Following are 3 T cell receptor beta chains from one sample sequenced in a study of shared clonotypes between healthy human individuals. CD45RO-negative CD8 cells positively selected for CCR7 made up the naive population, which excluded terminally differentiated effector memory CD45RA+ cells. The repertoire was sequenced with immunoSEQ multiplex PCR; TCRdb's copy has only in-frame clones and lacks some. This sample has around 1.9 million clones, with roughly 91% found just once. Sequencing was carried out using naive CD8+ T cells from PBMCs. These receptors originate from a man aged 18 to 35 in good health. Some clones in this sample may be carry-over from other donors' samples.

The rearrangement joins TRBV5-4 to TRBJ2-7, with D unclear. Germline loops: CDR1 SGHNT, CDR2 YYREEE (reference sequence). CDR3 size: 13 residues. With 1 base removed from V and 5 bases from J, the gap between germline ends came to 10 bases. CDR3 amino acids: CASSLPPVHEQYF. The CDR3 nucleotides are TGTGCCAGCAGCTTGCCCCCGGTCCACGAGCAGTACTTC.

This clone was seen once. The J gene is TRBJ1-3, the V gene TRBV9; 9 bases fit TRBD1. Germline lookup yields CDR1 SGDLS and CDR2 YYNGEE. The CDR3 is made up of 16 amino acids. J was trimmed by 6 bases and V by 4 bases; bases with no gene match: 11. The CDR3 DNA follows: TGTGCCAGCAGCCCCGCGGGACAGGGAAGGGCAAACACCATATATTTT. This sequence encodes CASSPAGQGRANTIYF.

This chain joins TRBV7-9 and TRBJ2-2, with TRBD2 matching over 12 bases. V lost 5 bases and J lost 7; bases outside the gene matches: 8. CDR1 and CDR2 (germline): SEHNR, FQNEAQ (reference sequence). The CDR3 length is 16 residues. Written as DNA, the CDR3 is TGTGCCAGCAGCCCAACTAGCGGGAGGCCTGTCGGGGAGCTGTTTTTT. It specifies CASSPTSGRPVGELFF.